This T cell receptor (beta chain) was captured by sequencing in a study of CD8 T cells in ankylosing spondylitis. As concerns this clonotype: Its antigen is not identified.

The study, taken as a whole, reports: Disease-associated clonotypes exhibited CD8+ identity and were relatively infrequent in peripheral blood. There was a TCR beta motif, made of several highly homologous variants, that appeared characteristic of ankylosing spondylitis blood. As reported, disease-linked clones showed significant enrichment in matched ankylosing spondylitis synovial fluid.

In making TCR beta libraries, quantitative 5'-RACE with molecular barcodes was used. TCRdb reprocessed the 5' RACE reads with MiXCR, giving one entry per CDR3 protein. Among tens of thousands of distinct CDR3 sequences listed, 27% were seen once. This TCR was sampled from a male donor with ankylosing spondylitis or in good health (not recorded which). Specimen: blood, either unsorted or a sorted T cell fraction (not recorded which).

The CDR3 spells CATSRASLWGRSGELFF. Written as DNA, the CDR3 is TGTGCCACCAGCAGAGCGTCGTTGTGGGGACGCTCCGGGGAGCTGTTTTTT. The chain joins TRBV15 to TRBJ2-2, with D perhaps given as TRBD1 or TRBD2 (5 bases each). This CDR3 contains 17 residues. V was clipped by 1 base and J by 6 bases, with 18 bases between them. From germline, CDR1 is LNHNV and CDR2 YYDKDF (reference sequence).